Listed below are T cell receptor beta chains from one sample, sequenced in a study of blood T cell repertoires in COVID-19. The method was immunoSEQ multiplex PCR; TCRdb's version includes in-frame clones alone and lacks a portion of them. The sample holds approximately 300,000 clones, roughly 80% seen once. Sequenced: peripheral blood. The source is a person aged 65 to 85 with COVID-19, enrolled during active disease. Both conserved end residues are part of each CDR3. A D gene is named only where the DNA matches it firmly.

v_gene | d_gene | CDR3aa
TRBV5-6 | NA | CASSLWKRNRSDTQYF
TRBV3-1/TRBV3-2 | NA | CASSQKQPLSGNTIYF
TRBV18 | NA | CASSPREAGRLFF
TRBV19 | NA | CASSPQQGSGNTIYF
TRBV28 | NA | CASSPGSSGNTIYF
TRBV24-1 | NA | CATRRNAPVPLQAQNEQYF
TRBV6-2/TRBV6-3 | NA | CASSYIRSGQYF
TRBV5-4 | TRBD1 | CASSDPGTASTDTQYF
TRBV19 | TRBD1 | CASDTDRANNQPQHF
TRBV7-2 | NA | CASSYTQGTGYEQYF
TRBV27 | NA | CASSFEGGVVEKLFF
TRBV2 | NA | CASSEELSLLKAFF
TRBV7-2 | NA | CASSPLLVPNEQFF
TRBV19 | TRBD1 | CASSPGQANTIYF
TRBV7-3 | NA | CASSKTGSGANVLTF
TRBV7-2 | NA | CASSLGGRGYNSPLHF
TRBV11-2 | NA | CASTPGAGNTIYF
TRBV24-1 | TRBD2 | CATSDPGLAKGTDTQYF
TRBV7-9 | TRBD2 | CASSPRGVDGELFF
TRBV19 | NA | CASSSQVSVIGYEQYF
TRBV24-1 | NA | CATSDSFHAGISSTDTQYF
TRBV7-2 | NA | CASSLTAFSTDTQYF
TRBV5-1 | NA | CASTKDSFGNTIYF
TRBV9 | NA | CASSVGGTPYEQYF
TRBV5-1 | NA | CASSRGSNQPQHF
TRBV4-3 | NA | CASSVAVETGTQYF
TRBV5-5 | NA | CASSLGIPGNQPQHF
TRBV5-6 | TRBD1 | CASSLLRTGRAFGYTF
TRBV25-1 | NA | CASSDGIWDTGELFF
TRBV21-1 | NA | CASSSAPKFNQPQHF
TRBV27 | NA | CASSRETYNSPLHF
TRBV11-1 | TRBD2 | CASSLGPSGRDNEQFF
TRBV28 | NA | CATKTGYTEAFF
TRBV2 | TRBD1 | CASSGDRTINTEAFF
TRBV6-4 | NA | CASSLGGGDNEQFF
TRBV11-2 | TRBD1 | CASSETDRDYNEQFF
TRBV18 | NA | CASSPGLGSSGNTIYF
TRBV5-6 | NA | CASSLVVGGGSYTF
TRBV19 | NA | CASSIFGGGNQPQHF
TRBV28 | NA | CASSLGQGYGYTF
TRBV20-1 | NA | CSASVGQETQYF
TRBV6-6 | TRBD1 | CASSYSDRGRTEAFF
TRBV5-6 | NA | CASSLSPLGGQPQHF
TRBV5-1 | NA | CASSLETANYGYTF
TRBV7-9 | NA | CASQQGMNTEAFF
TRBV6-2/TRBV6-3 | NA | CASSHLLTLQVWGNTEAFF
TRBV6-6 | NA | CASSLPGNTGELFF
TRBV19 | TRBD1 | CASTNRGYTEAFF
TRBV28 | NA | CASSSAGLELNTIYF
TRBV19 | TRBD1 | CASSATGAGNTIYF
TRBV7-2 | NA | CASSLVTSNTEAFF
TRBV5-1 | TRBD2 | CASSLHPGTRHTGELFF
TRBV5-1 | NA | CASSLETGQETQYF
TRBV7-3 | NA | CASSLNSRGDTQYF
TRBV9 | NA | CASSAQTGRGETQYF
TRBV14 | NA | CASSLHSYEQYF